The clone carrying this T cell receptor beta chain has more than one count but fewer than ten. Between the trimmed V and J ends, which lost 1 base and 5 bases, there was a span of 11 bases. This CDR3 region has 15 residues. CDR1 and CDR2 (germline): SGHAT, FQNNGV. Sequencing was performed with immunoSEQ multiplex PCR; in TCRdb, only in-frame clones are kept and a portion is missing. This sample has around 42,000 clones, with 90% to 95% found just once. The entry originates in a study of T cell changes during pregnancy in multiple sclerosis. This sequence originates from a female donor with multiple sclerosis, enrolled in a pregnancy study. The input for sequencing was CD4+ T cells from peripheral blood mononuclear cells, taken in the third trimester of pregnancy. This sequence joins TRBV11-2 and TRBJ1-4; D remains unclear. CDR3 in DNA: TGTGCCAGCAGCTTAGGTTACAGCCACAATGAAAAACTGTTTTTT. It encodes CASSLGYSHNEKLFF.